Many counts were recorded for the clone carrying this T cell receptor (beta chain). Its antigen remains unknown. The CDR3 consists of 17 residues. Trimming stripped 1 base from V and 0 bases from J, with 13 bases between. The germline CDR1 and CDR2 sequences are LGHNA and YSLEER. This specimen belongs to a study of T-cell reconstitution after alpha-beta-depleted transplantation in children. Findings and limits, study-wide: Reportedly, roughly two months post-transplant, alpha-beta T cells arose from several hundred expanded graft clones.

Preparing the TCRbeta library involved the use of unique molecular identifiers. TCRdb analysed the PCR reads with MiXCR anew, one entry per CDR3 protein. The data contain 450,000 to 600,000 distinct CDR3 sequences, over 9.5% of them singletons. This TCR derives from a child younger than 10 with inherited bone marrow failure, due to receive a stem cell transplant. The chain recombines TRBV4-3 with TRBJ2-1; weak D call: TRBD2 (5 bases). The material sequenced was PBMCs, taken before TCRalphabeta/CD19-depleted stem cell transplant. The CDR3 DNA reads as TGCGCCAGCAGCCAAGGTGACGGGATCAGCTCCTACAATGAGCAGTTCTTC. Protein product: CASSQGDGISSYNEQFF.